This TCR beta chain was sequenced for a study of human T cells and chemical hapten exposure. The wider study: Scalp application of diphenylcyclopropenone was performed weekly in patients across the entire approximately 25-week study.

Study-level results: Following DPC sensitization, TCRs present above 1 in 1000 frequency showed no change.

For this clonotype: The antigen is unknown.

As to time point: pre-sensitization, week 0. Treatment reported: therapeutic diphenylcyclopropenone sensitization with weekly scalp DPC. Unfractionated whole blood yielded the extracted total RNA. V shed 5 bases and J shed 1 base, with 6 bases lying between them. This CDR3 has 12 residues. Germline CDR1 SQVTM, CDR2 ANQGSEA. In TCRdb, the RACE reads were re-called with MiXCR into one record per CDR3 protein. Among more than 55,000 distinct CDR3 sequences listed, over 9% were seen once. The TCR originated in a man in his forties with alopecia areata. Some clones in this sample may be carry-over from other donors' samples. The sample was whole blood, taken in connection with sensitization to the hapten diphenylcyclopropenone (DPC). V usage is TRBV29-1 and J usage is TRBJ2-1; no definite D call. The CDR3 protein is CSVRESYNEQFF. CDR3 sequence (DNA): TGCAGCGTTAGGGAATCCTACAATGAGCAGTTCTTC.